This T cell receptor beta chain emerged from a study of naive and memory T cell subsets. The treatment: skin biopsy from PPD injection site in Mantoux-positive individual. The library had UMIs added by 3' ligation of an oligonucleotide to TCR cDNA. Ligated cDNA underwent four rounds of PCR with nested alpha and beta constant region primers and SP2. TCRdb processed the UMI-ligation and nested PCR reads anew with MiXCR; each CDR3 protein has one entry. Of tens of thousands of distinct CDR3 sequences in the sample, about 6% are singletons; the top ten hold approximately 6%. This clonotype turned up a few times. J lost 1 base, V lost 2 bases, and 15 bases had no gene match. The length of the CDR3 is 21 residues. Germline V gene sequence: CDR1 SGHRS, CDR2 YFSETQ.

This rearrangement joins TRBV5-1 to TRBJ2-6; 10 bases fit TRBD1. The sample in question was skin, obtained from a tuberculin skin test site. The origin of this receptor is an adult in good health. CDR3 sequence: CASSFDYYRDRGSSGANVLTF. The CDR3 DNA reads TGCGCCAGCAGCTTTGATTATTACCGGGACAGGGGCAGTTCTGGGGCCAACGTCCTGACTTTC.